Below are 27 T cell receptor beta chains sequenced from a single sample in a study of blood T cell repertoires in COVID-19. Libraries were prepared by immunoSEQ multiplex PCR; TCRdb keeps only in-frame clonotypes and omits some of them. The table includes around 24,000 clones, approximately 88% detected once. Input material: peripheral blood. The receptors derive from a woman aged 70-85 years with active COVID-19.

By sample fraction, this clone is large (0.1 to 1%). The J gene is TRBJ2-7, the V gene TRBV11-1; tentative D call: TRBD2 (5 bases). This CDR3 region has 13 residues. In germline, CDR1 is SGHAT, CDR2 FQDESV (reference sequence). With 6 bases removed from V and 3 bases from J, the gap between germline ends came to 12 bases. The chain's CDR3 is CASSWVRGYEQYF. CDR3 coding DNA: TGTGCCAGCAGTTGGGTCCGGGGCTACGAGCAGTACTTC.

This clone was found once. The CDR3 spells CASGGVRNEQFF. The CDR3 DNA reads as TGTGCCAGCGGAGGGGTGCGCAATGAGCAGTTCTTC. This rearrangement joins TRBV13 to TRBJ2-1; weak D call: TRBD2 (6 bases). The CDR3 runs to 12 residues. Deletions cut 8 bases from V and 6 bases from J, with 11 bases between. Germline loops: CDR1 PRHDT, CDR2 FYEKMQ (reference sequence).

Here the CDR3 reads CASSYVADEQYF. The CDR3 coding sequence is TGTGCCAGCAGTTACGTGGCGGACGAGCAGTACTTC. The chain combines TRBV6-2 or TRBV6-3 with TRBJ2-7; D is unresolved. CDR1 is MNHEY, CDR2 SVGEGT, per germline. The CDR3 is 12 residues long. Trimming shortened V by 2 bases and J by 5 bases, and 7 bases separated the two germline ends.

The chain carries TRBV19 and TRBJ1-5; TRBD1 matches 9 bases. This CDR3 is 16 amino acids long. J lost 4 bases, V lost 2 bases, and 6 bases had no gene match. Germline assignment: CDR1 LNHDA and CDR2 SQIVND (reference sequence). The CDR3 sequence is CASSIWGGQGNQPQHF. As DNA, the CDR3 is TGTGCCAGTAGTATATGGGGAGGACAGGGGAATCAGCCCCAGCATTTT.

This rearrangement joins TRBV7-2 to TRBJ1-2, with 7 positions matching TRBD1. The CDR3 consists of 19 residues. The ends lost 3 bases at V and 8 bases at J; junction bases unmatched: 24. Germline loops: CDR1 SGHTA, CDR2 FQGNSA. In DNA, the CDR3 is TGTGCCAGCAGCTTTCGGGAATCAGGACAGGCGGTAATAAGGAGAGGCTACACCTTC. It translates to CASSFRESGQAVIRRGYTF.

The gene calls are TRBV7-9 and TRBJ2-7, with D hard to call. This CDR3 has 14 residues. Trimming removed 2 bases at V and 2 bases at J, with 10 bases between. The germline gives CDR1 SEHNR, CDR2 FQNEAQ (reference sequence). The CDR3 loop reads CASSLQPDTYEQYF. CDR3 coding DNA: TGTGCCAGCAGCTTACAGCCTGACACCTACGAGCAGTACTTC.

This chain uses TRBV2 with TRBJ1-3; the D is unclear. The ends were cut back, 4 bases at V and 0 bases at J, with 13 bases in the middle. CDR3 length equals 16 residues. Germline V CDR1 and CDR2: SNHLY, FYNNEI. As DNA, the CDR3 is TGTGCCAGCAGTGCCCTAAGTGCGAGCTCTGGAAACACCATATATTTT. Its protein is CASSALSASSGNTIYF.

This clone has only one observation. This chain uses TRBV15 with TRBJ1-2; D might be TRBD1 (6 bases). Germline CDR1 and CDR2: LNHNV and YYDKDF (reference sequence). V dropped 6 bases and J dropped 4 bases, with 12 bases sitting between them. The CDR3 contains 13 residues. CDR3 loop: CATSAGQIYGYTF. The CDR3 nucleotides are TGTGCCACCAGTGCCGGACAGATCTATGGCTACACCTTC.

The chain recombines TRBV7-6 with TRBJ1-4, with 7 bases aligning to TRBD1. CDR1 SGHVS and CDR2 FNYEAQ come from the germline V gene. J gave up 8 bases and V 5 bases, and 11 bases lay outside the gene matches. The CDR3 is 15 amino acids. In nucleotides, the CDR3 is TGTGCCAGCAGCCAAAATCGACAGGGTAACGAAAAACTGTTTTTT. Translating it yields CASSQNRQGNEKLFF.

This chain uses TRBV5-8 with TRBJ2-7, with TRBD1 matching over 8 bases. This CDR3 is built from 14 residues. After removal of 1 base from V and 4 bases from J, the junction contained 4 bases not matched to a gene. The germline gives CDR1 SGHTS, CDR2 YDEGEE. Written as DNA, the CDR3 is TGTGCCAGCAGCTTGCAGGGGGCGCGGTACGAGCAGTACTTC. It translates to CASSLQGARYEQYF.

The CDR3 spells CASSLGLSGELFF. CDR3 DNA: TGCGCCAGCAGCTTGGGGCTGTCCGGGGAGCTGTTTTTT. The chain uses TRBV5-1 and TRBJ2-2; D is unresolved. Trimming pared 0 bases from V and 6 bases from J, leaving 6 bases between. CDR1 is SGHRS and CDR2 is YFSETQ in the germline V gene. This CDR3 contains 13 residues. Drawing the rest from reference TRBV5-1 and TRBJ2-2, the complete variable domain is KAGVTQTPRYLIKTRGQQVTLSCSPISGHRSVSWYQQTPGQGLQFLFEYFSETQRNKGNFPGRFSGRQFSNSRSEMNVSTLELGDSALYLCASSLGLSGELFFGEGSRLTVL.

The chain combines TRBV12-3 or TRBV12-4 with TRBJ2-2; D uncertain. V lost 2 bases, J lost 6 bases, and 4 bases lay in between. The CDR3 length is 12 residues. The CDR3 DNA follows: TGTGCCAGCAGTTTATCGGCCGGGGAGCTGTTTTTT. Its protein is CASSLSAGELFF.

CDR3 protein: CASSERGTGNEKLFF. CDR3 coding DNA: TGTGCCAGCAGTGAAAGGGGGACAGGGAATGAAAAACTGTTTTTT. This sequence joins TRBV6-1 and TRBJ1-4; 9 bases map to TRBD1. The CDR3 runs 15 residues. Germline V CDR1 and CDR2: MNHNS, SASEGT. Losses at the gene ends were 2 bases for V and 5 bases for J; bases not matched to a gene: 3.

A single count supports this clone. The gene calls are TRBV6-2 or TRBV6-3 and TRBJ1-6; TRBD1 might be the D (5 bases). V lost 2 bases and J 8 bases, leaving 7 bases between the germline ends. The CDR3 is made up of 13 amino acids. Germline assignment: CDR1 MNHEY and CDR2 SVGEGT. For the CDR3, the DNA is TGTGCCAGCAGTTACAAGGGGTATTCACCCCTCCACTTT. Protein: CASSYKGYSPLHF.

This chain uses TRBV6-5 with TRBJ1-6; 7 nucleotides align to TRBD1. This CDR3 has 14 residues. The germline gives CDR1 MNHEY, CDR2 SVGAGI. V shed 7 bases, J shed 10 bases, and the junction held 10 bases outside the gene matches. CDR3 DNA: TGTGCCAGCAAACCCGCGACAGGGAACTCACCCCTCCACTTT. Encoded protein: CASKPATGNSPLHF.

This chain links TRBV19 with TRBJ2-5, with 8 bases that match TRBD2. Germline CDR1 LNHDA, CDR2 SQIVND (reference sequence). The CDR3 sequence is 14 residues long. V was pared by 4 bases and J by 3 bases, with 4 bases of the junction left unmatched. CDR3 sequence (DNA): TGTGCCAGTAGTAGCGGGGGGCGAAAAGAGACCCAGTACTTC. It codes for CASSSGGRKETQYF. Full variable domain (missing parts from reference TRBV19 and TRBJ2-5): DGGITQSPKYLFRKEGQNVTLSCEQNLNHDAMYWYRQDPGQGLRLIYYSQIVNDFQKGDIAEGYSVSREKKESFPLTVTSAQKNPTAFYLCASSSGGRKETQYFGPGTRLLVL.

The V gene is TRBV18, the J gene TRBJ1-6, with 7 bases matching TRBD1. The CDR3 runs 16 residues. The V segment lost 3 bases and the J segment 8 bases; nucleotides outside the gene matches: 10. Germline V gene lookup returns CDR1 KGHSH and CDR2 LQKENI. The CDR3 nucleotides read TGTGCCAGCTCACCCCTTCCGACAGGGAGTGATTCACCCCTCCACTTT. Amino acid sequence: CASSPLPTGSDSPLHF.

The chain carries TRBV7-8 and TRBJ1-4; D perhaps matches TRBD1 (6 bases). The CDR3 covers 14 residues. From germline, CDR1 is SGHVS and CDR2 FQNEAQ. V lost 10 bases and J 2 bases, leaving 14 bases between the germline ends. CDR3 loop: CATQTGITNEKLFF. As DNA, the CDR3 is TGTGCCACCCAAACAGGGATTACTAATGAAAAACTGTTTTTT.

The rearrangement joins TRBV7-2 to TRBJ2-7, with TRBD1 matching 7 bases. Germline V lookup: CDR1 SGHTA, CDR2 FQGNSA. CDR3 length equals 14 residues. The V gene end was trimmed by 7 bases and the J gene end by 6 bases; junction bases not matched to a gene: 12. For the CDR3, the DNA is TGTGCCAGCACCAGAGACAGGGTCTCAGGCGAGCAGTACTTC. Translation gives CASTRDRVSGEQYF. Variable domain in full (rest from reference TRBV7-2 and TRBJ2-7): GAGVSQSPSNKVTEKGKDVELRCDPISGHTALYWYRQSLGQGLEFLIYFQGNSAPDKSGLPSDRFSAERTGGSVSTLTIQRTQQEDSAVYLCASTRDRVSGEQYFGPGTRLTVT.

The CDR3, as DNA: TGCGCCAGCAGGGCTAGCGGGGCCGGCAATGAGCAGTTCTTC. Its protein product is CASRASGAGNEQFF. V and J are TRBV5-1 and TRBJ2-1, with 9 bases aligning to TRBD2. CDR1 is SGHRS and CDR2 is YFSETQ in the germline V gene. Trimming at V came to 5 bases and at J to 6 bases, leaving 6 bases not matched to a gene. This CDR3 has 14 amino acids.

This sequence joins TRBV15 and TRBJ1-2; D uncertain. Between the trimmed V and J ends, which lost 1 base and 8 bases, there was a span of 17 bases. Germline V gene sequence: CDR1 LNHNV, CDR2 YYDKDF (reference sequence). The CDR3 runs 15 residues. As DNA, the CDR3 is TGTGCCACCAGCAGAGTCCGTCTTACCGGGAGGGGCTACACCTTC. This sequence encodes CATSRVRLTGRGYTF.

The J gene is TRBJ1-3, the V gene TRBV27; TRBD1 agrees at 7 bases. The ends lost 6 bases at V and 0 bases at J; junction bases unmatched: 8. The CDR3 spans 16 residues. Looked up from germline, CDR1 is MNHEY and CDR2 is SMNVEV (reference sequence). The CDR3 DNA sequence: TGTGCCAGCAGACCACCCGGGACAGACTCTGGAAACACCATATATTTT. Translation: CASRPPGTDSGNTIYF.

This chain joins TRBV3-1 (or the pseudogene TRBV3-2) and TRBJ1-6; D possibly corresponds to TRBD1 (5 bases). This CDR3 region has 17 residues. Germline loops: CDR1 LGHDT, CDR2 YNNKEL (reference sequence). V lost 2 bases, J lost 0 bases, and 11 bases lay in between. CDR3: CASSQQTASSYNSPLHF. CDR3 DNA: TGTGCCAGCAGCCAACAGACAGCGAGCTCCTATAATTCACCCCTCCACTTT.

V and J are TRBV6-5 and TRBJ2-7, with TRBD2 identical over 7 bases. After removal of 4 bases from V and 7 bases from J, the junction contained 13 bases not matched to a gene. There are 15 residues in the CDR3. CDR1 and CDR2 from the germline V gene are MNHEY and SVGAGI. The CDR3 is CASSWQLGTTGEQYF. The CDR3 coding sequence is TGTGCCAGCAGTTGGCAACTCGGGACTACCGGGGAGCAGTACTTC.

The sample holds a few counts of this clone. For the CDR3, the DNA is TGTGCCAGCTCACCAACTAGAAACACCGGGGAGCTGTTTTTT. Amino acid sequence: CASSPTRNTGELFF. This chain joins TRBV18 and TRBJ2-2, with a tentative D call TRBD2 (5 bases). With 2 bases removed from V and 2 bases from J, the gap between germline ends came to 6 bases. Germline assignment: CDR1 KGHSH and CDR2 LQKENI. This CDR3 has 14 residues. Variable domain in full (rest from reference TRBV18 and TRBJ2-2): NAGVMQNPRHLVRRRGQEARLRCSPMKGHSHVYWYRQLPEEGLKFMVYLQKENIIDESGMPKERFSAEFPKEGPSILRIQQVVRGDSAAYFCASSPTRNTGELFFGEGSRLTVL.

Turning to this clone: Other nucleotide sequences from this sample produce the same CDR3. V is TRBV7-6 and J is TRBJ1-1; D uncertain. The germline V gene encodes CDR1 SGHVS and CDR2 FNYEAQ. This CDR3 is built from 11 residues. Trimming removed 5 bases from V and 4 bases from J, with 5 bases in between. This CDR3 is CASSVLTEAFF. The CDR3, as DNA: TGTGCCAGCAGCGTTCTCACTGAAGCTTTCTTT.

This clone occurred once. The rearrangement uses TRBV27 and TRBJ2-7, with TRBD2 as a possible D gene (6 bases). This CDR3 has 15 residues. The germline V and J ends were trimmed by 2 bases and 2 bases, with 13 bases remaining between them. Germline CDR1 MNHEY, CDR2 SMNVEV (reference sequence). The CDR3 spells CASSLGAGTPYEQYF. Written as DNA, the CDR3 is TGTGCCAGCAGTTTAGGGGCGGGGACCCCCTACGAGCAGTACTTC.